This T cell receptor (beta chain) was found in a study of early T cells in non-severe SARS-CoV-2 infection. Across the study: Sequencing of unsorted whole blood was done on bulk RNA, leaving chains unpaired. Regarding the study as a whole: VDJdb matching, biased toward anti-spike CD8 responses, missed private and CD4 specificities.

CDR3 size: 13 residues. Germline V gene lookup returns CDR1 SEHNR and CDR2 FQNEAQ (reference sequence). With 1 base removed from V and 5 bases from J, the gap between germline ends came to 5 bases. This clonotype was detected many times. Its cognate antigen is unknown. MiXCR, applied by TCRdb to the 5' RACE reads, yields one record per CDR3 protein. The sample lists under 70,000 distinct CDR3 sequences, about 7.6% seen once, with over 9.5% in the top ten. This receptor was identified in an adult who was a healthcare worker with PCR-confirmed SARS-CoV-2 infection or an uninfected control (not recorded which). The specimen was whole blood, collected at baseline. This chain uses TRBV7-9 with TRBJ1-4; no firm D call. The CDR3 sequence is CASSLGLNEKLFF. In DNA form, the CDR3 reads TGTGCCAGCAGCTTAGGACTGAATGAAAAACTGTTTTTT.